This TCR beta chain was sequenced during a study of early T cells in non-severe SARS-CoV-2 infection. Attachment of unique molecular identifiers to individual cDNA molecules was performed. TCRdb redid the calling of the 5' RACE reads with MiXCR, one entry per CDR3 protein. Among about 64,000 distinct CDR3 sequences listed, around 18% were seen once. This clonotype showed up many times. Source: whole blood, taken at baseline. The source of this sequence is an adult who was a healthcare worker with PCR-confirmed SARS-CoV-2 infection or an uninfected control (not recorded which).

The CDR3 spells CASSTGLQQFF. CDR3 in DNA: TGTGCCAGCAGTACCGGGCTACAGCAGTTCTTC. The chain has TRBV7-2 and TRBJ2-1; no reliable D call. The length of the CDR3 is 11 residues. Germline V gene sequence: CDR1 SGHTA, CDR2 FQGNSA. Between the trimmed V and J ends, which lost 6 bases and 11 bases, there was a span of 11 bases.